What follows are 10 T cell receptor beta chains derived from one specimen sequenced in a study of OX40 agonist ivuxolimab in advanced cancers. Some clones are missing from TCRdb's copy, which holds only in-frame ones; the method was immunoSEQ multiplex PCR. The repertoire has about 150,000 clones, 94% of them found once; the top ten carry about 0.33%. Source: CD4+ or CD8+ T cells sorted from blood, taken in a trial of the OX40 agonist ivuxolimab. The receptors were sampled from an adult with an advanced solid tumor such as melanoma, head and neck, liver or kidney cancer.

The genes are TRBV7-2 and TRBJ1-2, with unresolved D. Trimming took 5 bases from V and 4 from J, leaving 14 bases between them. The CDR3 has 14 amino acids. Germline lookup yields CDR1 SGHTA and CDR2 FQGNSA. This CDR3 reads CASSTGRFPYGYTF. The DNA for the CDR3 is TGTGCCAGCAGCACGGGTCGTTTTCCCTATGGCTACACCTTC.

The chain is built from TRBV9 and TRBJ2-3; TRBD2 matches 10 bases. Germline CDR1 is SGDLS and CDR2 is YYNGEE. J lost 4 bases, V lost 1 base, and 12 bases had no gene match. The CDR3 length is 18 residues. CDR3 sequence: CASSVSGRAGGSADTQYF. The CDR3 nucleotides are TGTGCCAGCAGCGTAAGTGGCCGAGCGGGAGGGAGCGCAGATACGCAGTATTTT.

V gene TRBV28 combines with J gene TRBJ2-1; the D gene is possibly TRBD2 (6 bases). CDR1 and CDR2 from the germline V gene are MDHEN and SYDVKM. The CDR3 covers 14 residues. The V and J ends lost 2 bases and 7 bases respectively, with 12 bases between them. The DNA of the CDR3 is TGTGCCAGCAGTTTAGCGGGAACGGGGAATGAGCAGTTCTTC. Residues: CASSLAGTGNEQFF.

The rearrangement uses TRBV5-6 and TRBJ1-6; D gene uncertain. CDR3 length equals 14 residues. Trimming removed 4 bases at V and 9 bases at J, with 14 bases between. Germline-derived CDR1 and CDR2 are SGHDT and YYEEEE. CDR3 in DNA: TGTGCCAGCAGCCCAGAAGGTCGGGGTTCACCCCTCCACTTT. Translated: CASSPEGRGSPLHF. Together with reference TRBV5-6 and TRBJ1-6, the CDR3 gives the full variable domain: DAGVTQSPTHLIKTRGQQVTLRCSPKSGHDTVSWYQQALGQGPQFIFQYYEEEERQRGNFPDRFSGHQFPNYSSELNVNALLLGDSALYLCASSPEGRGSPLHFGNGTRLTVT.

In DNA form, the CDR3 reads TGTGCCAGCAGCAGGAGACAGGGGTCCTACGAGCAGTACTTC. Its translation: CASSRRQGSYEQYF. The J gene is TRBJ2-7, the V gene TRBV28, with 8 bases fitting TRBD1. Germline CDR1 reads MDHEN; CDR2 reads SYDVKM. This CDR3 region has 14 residues. V gave up 6 bases and J gave up 1 base; unmatched junction bases: 5.

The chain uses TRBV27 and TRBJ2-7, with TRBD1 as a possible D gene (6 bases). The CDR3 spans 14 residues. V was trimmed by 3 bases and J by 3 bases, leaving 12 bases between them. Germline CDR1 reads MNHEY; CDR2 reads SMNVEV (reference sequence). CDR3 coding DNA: TGTGCCAGCAGTTTCCGGACAGCCTTCTACGAGCAGTACTTC. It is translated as CASSFRTAFYEQYF.

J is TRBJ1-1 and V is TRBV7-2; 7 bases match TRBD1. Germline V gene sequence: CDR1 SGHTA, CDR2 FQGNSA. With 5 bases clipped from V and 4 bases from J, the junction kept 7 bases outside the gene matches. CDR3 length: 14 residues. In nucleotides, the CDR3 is TGTGCCAGCAGCGCGAACAGGGGTAGCACTGAAGCTTTCTTT. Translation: CASSANRGSTEAFF.

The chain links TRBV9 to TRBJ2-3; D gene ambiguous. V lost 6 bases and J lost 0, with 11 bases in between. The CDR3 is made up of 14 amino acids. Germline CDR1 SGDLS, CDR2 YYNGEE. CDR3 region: CASTAVPSTDTQYF. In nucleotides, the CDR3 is TGTGCCAGCACGGCAGTTCCTAGCACAGATACGCAGTATTTT.

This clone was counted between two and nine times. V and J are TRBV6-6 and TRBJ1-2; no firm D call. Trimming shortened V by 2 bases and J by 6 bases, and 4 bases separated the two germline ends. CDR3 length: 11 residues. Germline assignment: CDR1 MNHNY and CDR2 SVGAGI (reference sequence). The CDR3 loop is CASSYRDGYTF. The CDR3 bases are TGTGCCAGCAGTTACAGGGATGGCTACACCTTC.

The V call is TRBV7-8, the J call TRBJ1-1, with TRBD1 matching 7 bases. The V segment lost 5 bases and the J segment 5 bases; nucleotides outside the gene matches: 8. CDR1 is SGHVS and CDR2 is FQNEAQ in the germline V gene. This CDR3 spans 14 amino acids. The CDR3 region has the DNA TGTGCCAGCAGCAGTGACAGGGTCAGGACTGAAGCTTTCTTT. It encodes CASSSDRVRTEAFF.